This record covers a single T cell receptor beta chain. Its antigen is unknown. These data come from a study of cytomegalovirus exposure and HLA in healthy donors. The CDR3 is 11 amino acids. Germline CDR1 is MDHEN and CDR2 is SYDVKM. Measured with immunoSEQ multiplex PCR; TCRdb has only the in-frame clones, and not every one. The data contain a few hundred thousand clones, approximately 88% of them singletons. General study points: The study put roughly 160 TCR beta chains on its list as cytomegalovirus-associated. There were three CMV-associated chains whose specificity for CMV antigens was confirmed in vitro.

The sample was PBMCs. This TCR came from a woman between 25 and 40 years old in good health and CMV-seropositive. The chain couples TRBV28 to TRBJ1-1; weak D call: TRBD1 (5 bases). The CDR3 DNA sequence: TGTGTTACAGGCCTGAACACTGAAGCTTTCTTT. Its protein product is CVTGLNTEAFF.